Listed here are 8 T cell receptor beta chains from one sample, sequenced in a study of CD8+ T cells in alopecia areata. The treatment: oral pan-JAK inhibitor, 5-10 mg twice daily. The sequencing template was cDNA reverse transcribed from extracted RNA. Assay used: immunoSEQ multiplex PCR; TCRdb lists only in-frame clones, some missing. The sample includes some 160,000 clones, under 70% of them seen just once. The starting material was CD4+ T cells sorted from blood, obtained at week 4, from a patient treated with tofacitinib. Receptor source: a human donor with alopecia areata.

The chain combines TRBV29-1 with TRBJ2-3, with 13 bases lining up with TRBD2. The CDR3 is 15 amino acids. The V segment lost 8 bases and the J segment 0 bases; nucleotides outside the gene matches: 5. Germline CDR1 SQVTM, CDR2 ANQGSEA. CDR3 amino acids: CSMGTSGTSTDTQYF. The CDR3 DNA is TGCAGCATGGGGACTAGCGGGACTAGCACAGATACGCAGTATTTT.

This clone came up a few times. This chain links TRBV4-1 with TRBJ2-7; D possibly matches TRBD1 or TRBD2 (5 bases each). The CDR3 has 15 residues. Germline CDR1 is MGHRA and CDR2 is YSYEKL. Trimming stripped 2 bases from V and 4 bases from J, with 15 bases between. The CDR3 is CASSQTGTDLYEQYF. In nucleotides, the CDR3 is TGCGCCAGCAGCCAAACTGGGACGGACCTTTACGAGCAGTACTTC.

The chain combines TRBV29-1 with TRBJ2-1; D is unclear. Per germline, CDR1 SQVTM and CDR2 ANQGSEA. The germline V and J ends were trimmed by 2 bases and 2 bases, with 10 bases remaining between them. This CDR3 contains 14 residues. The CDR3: CSVEQTFTYNEQFF. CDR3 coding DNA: TGCAGCGTTGAACAGACCTTCACCTACAATGAGCAGTTCTTC.

CDR3 residues: CASSPGDSTDTQYF. The CDR3 DNA reads TGTGCCAGCAGTCCCGGGGATTCCACAGATACGCAGTATTTT. This chain joins TRBV7-2 and TRBJ2-3, with TRBD2 as a possible D gene (5 bases). The CDR3 sequence is 14 residues long. Germline assignment: CDR1 SGHTA and CDR2 FQGNSA. Trimming cost V 6 bases and J 2 bases, with 12 bases left between them.

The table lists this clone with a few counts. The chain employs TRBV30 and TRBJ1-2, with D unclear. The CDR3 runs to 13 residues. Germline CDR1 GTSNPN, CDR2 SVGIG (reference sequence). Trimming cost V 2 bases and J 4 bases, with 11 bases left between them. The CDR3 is CAWSTEEPYGYTF. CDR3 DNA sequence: TGTGCCTGGAGTACGGAGGAACCCTATGGCTACACCTTC.

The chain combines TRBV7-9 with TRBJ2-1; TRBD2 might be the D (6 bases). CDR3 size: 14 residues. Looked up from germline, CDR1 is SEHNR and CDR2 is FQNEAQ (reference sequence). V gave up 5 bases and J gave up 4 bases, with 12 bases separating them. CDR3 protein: CASSPLAEYNEQFF. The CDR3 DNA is TGTGCCAGCAGCCCACTAGCAGAGTACAATGAGCAGTTCTTC.

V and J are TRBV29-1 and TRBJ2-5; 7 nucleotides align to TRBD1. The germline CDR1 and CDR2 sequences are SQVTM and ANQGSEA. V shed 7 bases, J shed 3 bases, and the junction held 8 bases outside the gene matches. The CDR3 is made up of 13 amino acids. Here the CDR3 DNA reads TGCAGCGCTGGACAGGACGTAAAAGAGACCCAGTACTTC. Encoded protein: CSAGQDVKETQYF.

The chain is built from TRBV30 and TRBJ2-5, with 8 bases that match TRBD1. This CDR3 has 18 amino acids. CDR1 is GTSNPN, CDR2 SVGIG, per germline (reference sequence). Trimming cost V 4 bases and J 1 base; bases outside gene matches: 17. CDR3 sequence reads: CAWKGRGTGRTIQETQYF. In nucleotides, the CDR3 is TGTGCCTGGAAAGGCCGCGGGACAGGCAGAACGATCCAAGAGACCCAGTACTTC.